Sequencing of this TCR beta chain was carried out in a study of regulatory T cells in long-lasting Graves disease. The V gene lost 4 bases and the J gene lost 3 bases, with 6 bases spanning the gap. This CDR3 contains 12 residues. The germline CDR1 and CDR2 sequences are SNHLY and FYNNEI. Arm-PCR of CDR3 regions with iRepertoire HTBI primers generated TCR beta libraries. Using its own MiXCR run on the multiplex PCR reads, TCRdb lists one record per CDR3 protein. The repertoire holds about 420,000 distinct CDR3 sequences, with about 16% as singletons. Time point described: newly diagnosed GD, antithyroid drugs for less than 3 months. PBMCs were the source of the RNA used for TCR sequencing. This clonotype was counted ten times or more. This sample also appeared in a second study, on T cells in Graves' hyperthyroidism and ophthalmopathy. That source reports: The TCR CDR3 was amplified in a first-round RT-PCR using the HTBI primer set.

This clonotype was sampled from a woman younger than 30 with Graves disease. The chain has TRBV2 and TRBJ2-5, with D maybe TRBD1 (5 bases). Sequenced here: peripheral blood mononuclear cells (PBMCs), sampled at new diagnosis, from a patient treated with antithyroid drugs. The CDR3 region has the DNA TGTGCCAGCAGTGTGACAGAAGAGACCCAGTACTTC. Its protein product is CASSVTEETQYF.